The 25 T cell receptor beta chains in this list originate from one sample, sequenced in a study of T-cell reconstitution after alpha-beta-depleted transplantation in children. TCRbeta library construction was performed incorporating unique molecular identifiers. TCRdb itself ran the PCR reads through MiXCR, one entry per CDR3 protein. The data hold 360,000 or so distinct CDR3 sequences, with around 21% observed a single time. The input for sequencing was PBMCs from the stem cell graft donor, taken from the stem cell graft. The receptor set was obtained from a human donor who donated a stem cell graft to a child with acute myeloid leukemia.

This clonotype has at least ten counts. The chain links TRBV9 to TRBJ2-7; unclear D gene. The length of the CDR3 is 16 residues. Germline CDR1 SGDLS, CDR2 YYNGEE. The germline V and J ends were trimmed by 0 bases and 1 base, with 14 bases remaining between them. The CDR3 nucleotides are TGTGCCAGCAGCGTAGACCCGGACGTTTTGTCCTACGAGCAGTACTTC. This sequence encodes CASSVDPDVLSYEQYF.

The rearrangement joins TRBV12-3 or TRBV12-4 to TRBJ1-5; unclear D gene. The ends were cut back, 6 bases at V and 6 bases at J, with 9 bases in the middle. The CDR3 loop spans 12 amino acids. DNA for the CDR3: TGTGCCAGCAGGCCCGGAGGTCAGCCCCAGCATTTT. This encodes CASRPGGQPQHF.

The table lists this clonotype with many counts. The genes are TRBV4-2 and TRBJ2-5; 8 bases match TRBD2. This CDR3 is 16 amino acids long. Germline loops: CDR1 LGHNA, CDR2 YNFKEQ. V shed 0 bases, J shed 1 base, and the junction held 4 bases outside the gene matches. The CDR3 sequence is CASSQEAGDLQETQYF. The CDR3, as DNA: TGTGCCAGCAGCCAAGAAGCGGGAGACCTCCAAGAGACCCAGTACTTC.

This clonotype came up a few times. The chain recombines TRBV5-1 with TRBJ2-1; D gene uncertain. Germline loops: CDR1 SGHRS, CDR2 YFSETQ. The CDR3 is 19 amino acids. V was clipped by 4 bases and J by 1 base, with 24 bases between them. CDR3 in DNA: TGCGCCAGCAGCAAGAGTTTGGTGTCGTCGGTTAATTCCTACAATGAGCAGTTCTTC. Translating it yields CASSKSLVSSVNSYNEQFF.

V and J are TRBV7-9 and TRBJ1-1, with TRBD1 as a possible D gene (6 bases). The CDR3 is 11 residues long. Germline CDR1 SEHNR, CDR2 FQNEAQ (reference sequence). Trimming removed 3 bases from V and 11 bases from J, with 10 bases in between. In DNA, the CDR3 is TGTGCCAGCAGCTTGGGGGCATGGGCTTTCTTT. Its protein is CASSLGAWAFF.

The rearrangement links TRBV6-5 to TRBJ1-1, with D possibly matching TRBD1 (6 bases). The CDR3 has 11 residues. Trimming removed 10 bases from V and 11 bases from J, with 17 bases in between. Germline CDR1 and CDR2: MNHEY and SVGAGI. CDR3 nucleotides: TGTGCCACAATGTCCCGGGGGGCCGCTTTCTTT. This codes for CATMSRGAAFF.

The DNA for the CDR3 is TGCAGCGTTGAAGATCGGGCAGGGGTGAGAGGCAATGAGCAGTTCTTC. Translated, it gives CSVEDRAGVRGNEQFF. The J gene is TRBJ2-1, the V gene TRBV29-1; a weak D match, TRBD1 (6 bases). Germline V gene data show CDR1 as SQVTM and CDR2 as ANQGSEA. Trimming cost V 0 bases and J 6 bases, with 18 bases left between them. The CDR3 spans 16 residues.

This clonotype was picked up many times. CDR3 region: CSVHPVKGNEQFF. The DNA of the CDR3 is TGCAGCGTCCACCCGGTTAAGGGCAATGAGCAGTTCTTC. V and J are TRBV29-1 and TRBJ2-1; D remains unclear. The CDR3 sequence is 13 residues long. The V end lost 6 bases, the J end lost 6 bases, and 15 bases lay between the germline ends. In germline, CDR1 is SQVTM, CDR2 ANQGSEA.

The chain has TRBV20-1 and TRBJ2-1; TRBD2 agrees at 9 bases. CDR3 length: 15 amino acids. V shed 4 bases and J 2 bases; nucleotides not matched to a gene: 6. The germline gives CDR1 DFQATT, CDR2 SNEGSKA (reference sequence). CDR3 loop: CSATSIAGAYNEQFF. The CDR3 nucleotides are TGCAGTGCTACATCAATAGCGGGAGCCTACAATGAGCAGTTCTTC.

The sample holds a few counts of this clonotype. The chain carries TRBV7-9 and TRBJ2-7; D perhaps matches TRBD2 (6 bases). CDR3 length equals 14 residues. Deletions cut 1 base from V and 4 bases from J, with 11 bases between. Germline CDR1 reads SEHNR; CDR2 reads FQNEAQ (reference sequence). CDR3 DNA sequence: TGTGCCAGCAGCTTAGTTGGACTACGTTACGAGCAGTACTTC. Translation gives CASSLVGLRYEQYF. Based on the CDR3 plus reference TRBV7-9 and TRBJ2-7, the full variable domain is DTGVSQNPRHKITKRGQNVTFRCDPISEHNRLYWYRQTLGQGPEFLTYFQNEAQLEKSRLLSDRFSAERPKGSFSTLEIQRTEQGDSAMYLCASSLVGLRYEQYFGPGTRLTVT.

This clonotype was seen more than once but under ten times. The chain links TRBV29-1 to TRBJ2-2; either TRBD1 or TRBD2 may fit D (5 bases each). Trimming pared 4 bases from V and 2 bases from J, leaving 11 bases between. The CDR3 is 14 amino acids. Germline CDR1 is SQVTM and CDR2 is ANQGSEA. The CDR3 DNA sequence: TGCAGCGTTGGGGGACGCGGTAACACCGGGGAGCTGTTTTTT. It specifies CSVGGRGNTGELFF.

The V gene is TRBV5-5, the J gene TRBJ2-5, with 8 bases aligning to TRBD1. Trimming took 4 bases from V and 6 from J; bases not matched to a gene: 8. Germline CDR1 is SGHKS and CDR2 is YYEKEE (reference sequence). This CDR3 is built from 14 residues. CDR3 residues: CASSPPGQGKTQYF. CDR3 DNA: TGTGCCAGCAGCCCCCCTGGACAGGGAAAGACCCAGTACTTC.

This clonotype was detected a few times. The chain recombines TRBV5-5 with TRBJ2-7, with 7 nucleotides matching TRBD2. Germline loops: CDR1 SGHKS, CDR2 YYEKEE (reference sequence). Losses at the gene ends were 0 bases for V and 1 base for J; bases not matched to a gene: 7. The CDR3 runs 16 residues. CDR3 loop: CASSLEEASGSYEQYF. The CDR3 DNA reads as TGTGCCAGCAGCTTGGAAGAGGCTAGCGGATCCTACGAGCAGTACTTC. Full variable domain (missing parts from reference TRBV5-5 and TRBJ2-7): DAGVTQSPTHLIKTRGQQVTLRCSPISGHKSVSWYQQVLGQGPQFIFQYYEKEERGRGNFPDRFSARQFPNYSSELNVNALLLGDSALYLCASSLEEASGSYEQYFGPGTRLTVT.

The V gene is TRBV15, the J gene TRBJ2-7; D possibly corresponds to TRBD2 (5 bases). Trimming shortened V by 3 bases and J by 0 bases, and 12 bases separated the two germline ends. The CDR3 sequence is 15 residues long. In germline, CDR1 is LNHNV, CDR2 YYDKDF (reference sequence). The CDR3 DNA sequence: TGTGCCACCAGCAGCCTCGGGGAGAGCTCCTACGAGCAGTACTTC. This codes for CATSSLGESSYEQYF.

This clonotype was seen more than once but under ten times. Relative to the germline gene, one junction end is altered; a read error may explain this. The genes are TRBV6-5 and TRBJ1-2; the D gene is possibly TRBD1 (6 bases). CDR1 and CDR2 (germline): MNHEY, SVGAGI. The CDR3 spans 11 residues. The CDR3 reads CASQGNYGYTF. The CDR3 nucleotides read TGTGCCAGCCAGGGGAACTATGGCTACACCTTT.

V gene TRBV27 combines with J gene TRBJ2-1; TRBD2 matches 10 bases. CDR1 and CDR2 (germline): MNHEY, SMNVEV (reference sequence). The CDR3 has 16 amino acids. V lost 5 bases and J lost 1; bases outside the gene matches: 5. The CDR3 loop is CASSPERGGSYNEQFF. The CDR3 region has the DNA TGTGCCAGCAGTCCTGAGCGGGGGGGTTCCTACAATGAGCAGTTCTTC.

In DNA, the CDR3 is TGTGCCATCAGTGAATCGACGGAGAGTGAGCAGTTCTTC. Amino acids: CAISESTESEQFF. The V gene is TRBV10-3, the J gene TRBJ2-1; the D is unclear. V was cut by 3 bases and J by 9 bases, with 12 bases left in between. CDR3 length: 13 amino acids. Looked up from germline, CDR1 is ENHRY and CDR2 is SYGVKD.

This clonotype was recorded a few times. The chain employs TRBV7-2 and TRBJ2-1; 9 nucleotides agree with TRBD2. CDR3 length: 13 residues. With V trimmed by 5 bases and J by 11 bases, 7 bases remained unmatched. The germline V gene encodes CDR1 SGHTA and CDR2 FQGNSA. The CDR3 loop is CASSPATSGQQFF. The CDR3 DNA reads TGTGCCAGCAGCCCCGCGACTAGCGGCCAGCAGTTCTTC.

The chain recombines TRBV30 with TRBJ2-1, with TRBD1 matching over 9 bases. The CDR3 length is 16 residues. After removal of 5 bases from V and 7 bases from J, the junction contained 15 bases not matched to a gene. The germline V gene encodes CDR1 GTSNPN and CDR2 SVGIG (reference sequence). The CDR3 reads CAWGILTGGTFNEQFF. Here the CDR3 DNA reads TGTGCCTGGGGGATTCTTACAGGGGGCACTTTTAATGAGCAGTTCTTC.

This clonotype has at least ten counts. The chain recombines TRBV20-1 with TRBJ2-1; 7 bases line up with TRBD2. CDR3 length equals 15 residues. Per the germline V gene, CDR1 is DFQATT and CDR2 is SNEGSKA (reference sequence). J was trimmed by 7 bases and V by 0 bases; bases with no gene match: 9. The chain's CDR3 is CSARDLAGAWNEQFF. The CDR3, as DNA: TGCAGTGCTAGAGATCTTGCGGGAGCCTGGAATGAGCAGTTCTTC.

The rearrangement uses TRBV25-1 and TRBJ2-1; TRBD2 matches at 7 bases. CDR1 and CDR2 from the germline V gene are MGHDK and SYGVNS. V lost 1 base, J lost 9 bases, and 12 bases stayed unmatched. The CDR3 contains 16 residues. CDR3 protein: CASSESGGGSHIEQFF. Here the CDR3 DNA reads TGTGCCAGCAGTGAATCCGGGGGAGGGTCCCACATTGAGCAGTTCTTC.

This chain links TRBV4-2 with TRBJ2-7; 10 nucleotides line up with TRBD2. The germline gives CDR1 LGHNA, CDR2 YNFKEQ. V lost 3 bases and J lost 1; bases outside the gene matches: 3. This CDR3 region has 15 residues. The CDR3 DNA sequence: TGTGCCAGCAGCCAGCTAGCGGGAGATTCCTACGAGCAGTACTTC. Translating it yields CASSQLAGDSYEQYF.

The chain recombines TRBV7-2 with TRBJ1-6, with D uncertain. Germline V gene sequence: CDR1 SGHTA, CDR2 FQGNSA. Trimming removed 1 base at V and 7 bases at J, with 14 bases between. This CDR3 is 16 amino acids long. The CDR3 DNA sequence: TGTGCCAGCAGCTTAGTATGGGGAAGAAGAAATTCACCCCTCCACTTT. Protein sequence: CASSLVWGRRNSPLHF.

Many counts were recorded for this clonotype. One end of the junction is discordant with germline, which a read error may explain. The rearrangement links TRBV4-2 to TRBJ2-7; D possibly matches TRBD1 or TRBD2 (6 bases each). The CDR3 has 15 amino acids. The germline V gene encodes CDR1 LGHNA and CDR2 YNFKEQ. CDR3 amino acids: CTSSLWGAGRNEQYF. DNA of the CDR3: TGTACCAGCAGCCTGTGGGGGGCAGGCAGAAACGAGCAGTACTTC.

There are many counts of this clonotype. V and J are TRBV12-3 or TRBV12-4 and TRBJ1-1; TRBD1 matches 9 bases. CDR3 length: 16 amino acids. After removal of 5 bases from V and 4 bases from J, the junction contained 11 bases not matched to a gene. CDR3 coding DNA: TGTGCCAGCAGTCGGACAGGGGCAGGAACGGGCACTGAAGCTTTCTTT. This encodes CASSRTGAGTGTEAFF.